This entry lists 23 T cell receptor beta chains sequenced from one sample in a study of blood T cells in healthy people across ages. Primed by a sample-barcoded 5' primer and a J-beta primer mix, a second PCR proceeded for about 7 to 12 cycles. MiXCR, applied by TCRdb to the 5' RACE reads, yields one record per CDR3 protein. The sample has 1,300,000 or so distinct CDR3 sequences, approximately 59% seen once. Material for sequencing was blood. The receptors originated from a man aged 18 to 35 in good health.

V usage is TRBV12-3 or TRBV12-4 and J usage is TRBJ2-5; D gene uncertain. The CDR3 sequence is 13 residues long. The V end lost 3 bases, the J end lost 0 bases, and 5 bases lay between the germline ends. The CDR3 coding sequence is TGTGCCAGCAGTTTCGGCCACCAAGAGACCCAGTACTTC. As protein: CASSFGHQETQYF.

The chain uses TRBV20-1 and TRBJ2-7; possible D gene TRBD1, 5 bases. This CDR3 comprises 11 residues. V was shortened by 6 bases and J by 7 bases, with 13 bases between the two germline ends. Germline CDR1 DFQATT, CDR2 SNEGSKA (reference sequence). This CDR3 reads CSAANNREQYF. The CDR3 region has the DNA TGCAGTGCGGCCAATAACAGGGAGCAGTACTTC.

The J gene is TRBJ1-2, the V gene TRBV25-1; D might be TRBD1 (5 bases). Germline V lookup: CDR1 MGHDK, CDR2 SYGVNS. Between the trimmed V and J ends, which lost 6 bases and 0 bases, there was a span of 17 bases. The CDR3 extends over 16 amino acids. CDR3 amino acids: CASRDGGDLPNYGYTF. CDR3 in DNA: TGTGCCAGCAGGGATGGGGGGGACCTCCCTAACTATGGCTACACCTTC.

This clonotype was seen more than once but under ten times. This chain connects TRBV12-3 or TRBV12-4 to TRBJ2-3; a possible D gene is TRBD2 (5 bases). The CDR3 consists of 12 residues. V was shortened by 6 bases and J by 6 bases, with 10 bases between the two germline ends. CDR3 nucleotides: TGTGCCAGCAGCTGGACGGGGGATACGCAGTATTTT. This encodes CASSWTGDTQYF.

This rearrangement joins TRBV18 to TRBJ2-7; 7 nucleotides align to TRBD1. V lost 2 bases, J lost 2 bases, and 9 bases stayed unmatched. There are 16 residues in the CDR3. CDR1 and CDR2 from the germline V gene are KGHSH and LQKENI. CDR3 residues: CASSPTPGQRAYEQYF. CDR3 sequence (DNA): TGTGCCAGCTCACCAACACCGGGACAGCGAGCCTACGAGCAGTACTTC.

The DNA for the CDR3 is TGCAGTGCTTTCCCCGGGACAGAGGGCAACGGTGAAGCTTTCTTT. Translated, it gives CSAFPGTEGNGEAFF. V and J are TRBV20-1 and TRBJ1-1, with 7 bases aligning to TRBD1. The germline V gene encodes CDR1 DFQATT and CDR2 SNEGSKA (reference sequence). The CDR3 extends over 15 amino acids. V was pared by 5 bases and J by 7 bases, with 16 bases of the junction left unmatched.

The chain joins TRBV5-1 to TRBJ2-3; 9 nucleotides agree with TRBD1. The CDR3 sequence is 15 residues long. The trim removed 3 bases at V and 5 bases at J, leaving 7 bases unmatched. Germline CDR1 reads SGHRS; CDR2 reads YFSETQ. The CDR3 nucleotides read TGCGCCAGCAGCTCACATACAGGGGGCCAAGATACGCAGTATTTT. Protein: CASSSHTGGQDTQYF.

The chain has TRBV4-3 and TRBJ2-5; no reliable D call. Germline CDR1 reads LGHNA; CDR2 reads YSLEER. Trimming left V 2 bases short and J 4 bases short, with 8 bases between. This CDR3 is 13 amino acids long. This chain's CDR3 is CASSQQARETQYF. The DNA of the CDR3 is TGCGCCAGCAGCCAACAGGCCCGAGAGACCCAGTACTTC.

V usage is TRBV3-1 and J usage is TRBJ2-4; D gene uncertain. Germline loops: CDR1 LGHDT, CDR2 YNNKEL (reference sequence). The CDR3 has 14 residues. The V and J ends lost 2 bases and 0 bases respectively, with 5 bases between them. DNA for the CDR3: TGTGCCAGCAGCCAAACCCTAGCCAAAAACATTCAGTACTTC. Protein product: CASSQTLAKNIQYF.

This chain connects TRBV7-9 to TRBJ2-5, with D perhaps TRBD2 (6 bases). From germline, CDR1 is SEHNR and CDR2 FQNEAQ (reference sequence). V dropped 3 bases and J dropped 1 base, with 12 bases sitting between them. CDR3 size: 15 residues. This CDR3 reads CASSFMAGTQETQYF. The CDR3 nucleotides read TGTGCCAGCAGCTTTATGGCGGGGACCCAAGAGACCCAGTACTTC.

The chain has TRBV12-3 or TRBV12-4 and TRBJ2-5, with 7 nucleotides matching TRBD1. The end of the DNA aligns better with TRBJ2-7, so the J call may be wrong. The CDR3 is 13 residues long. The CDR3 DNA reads TGTGCCAGCAGTCCAACGACAGGGAACGAGCAGTACTTC. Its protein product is CASSPTTGNEQYF.

The CDR3 nucleotides read TGTGCCAGCAGCTTAGGAGGGGGCTCTAGTGAGACCCAGTACTTC. It translates to CASSLGGGSSETQYF. The chain recombines TRBV11-2 with TRBJ2-5; 7 bases map to TRBD1. V was clipped by 1 base and J by 5 bases; unmatched bases: 7. Germline V gene sequence: CDR1 SGHAT, CDR2 FQNNGV. The CDR3 sequence is 15 residues long.

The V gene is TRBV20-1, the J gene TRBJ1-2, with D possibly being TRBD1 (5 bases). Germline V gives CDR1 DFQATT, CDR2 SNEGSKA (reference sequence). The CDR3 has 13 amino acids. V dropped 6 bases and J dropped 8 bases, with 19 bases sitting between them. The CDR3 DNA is TGCAGTGCGGGAACTCAGGGCTATGACGGCTACACCTTC. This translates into CSAGTQGYDGYTF.

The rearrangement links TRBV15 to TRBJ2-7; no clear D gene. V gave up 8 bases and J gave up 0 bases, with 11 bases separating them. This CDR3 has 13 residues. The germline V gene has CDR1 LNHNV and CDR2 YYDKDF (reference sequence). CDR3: CATAPGSSYEQYF. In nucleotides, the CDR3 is TGTGCCACCGCCCCTGGAAGCTCCTACGAGCAGTACTTC.

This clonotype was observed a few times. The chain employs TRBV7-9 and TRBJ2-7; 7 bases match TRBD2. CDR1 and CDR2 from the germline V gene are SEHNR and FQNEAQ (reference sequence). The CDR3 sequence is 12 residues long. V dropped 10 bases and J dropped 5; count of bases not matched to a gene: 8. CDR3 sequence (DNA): TGTGCCACCGGCGGGGGTGGCGACGAGCAGTACTTC. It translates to CATGGGGDEQYF.

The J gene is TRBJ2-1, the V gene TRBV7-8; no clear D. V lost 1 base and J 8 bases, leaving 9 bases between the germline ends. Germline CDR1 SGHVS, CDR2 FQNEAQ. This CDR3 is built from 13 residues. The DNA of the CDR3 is TGTGCCAGCAGCTTAGGTGATCAGGATGAGCAGTTCTTC. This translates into CASSLGDQDEQFF.

This CDR3 is CASSQWGPGNTIYF. CDR3 nucleotide sequence: TGTGCCAGCAGCCAGTGGGGGCCGGGAAACACCATATATTTT. The chain recombines TRBV4-2 with TRBJ1-3, with D perhaps TRBD1 (6 bases). The germline V gene has CDR1 LGHNA and CDR2 YNFKEQ. Trimming stripped 3 bases from V and 4 bases from J, with 10 bases between. This CDR3 has 14 residues.

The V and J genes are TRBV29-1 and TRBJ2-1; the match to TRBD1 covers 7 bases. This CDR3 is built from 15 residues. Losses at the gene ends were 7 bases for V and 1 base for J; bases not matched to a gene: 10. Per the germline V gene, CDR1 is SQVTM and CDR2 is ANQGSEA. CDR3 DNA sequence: TGCAGCGCCCCCCGAGTGGACAGGTCCTACAATGAGCAGTTCTTC. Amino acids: CSAPRVDRSYNEQFF.

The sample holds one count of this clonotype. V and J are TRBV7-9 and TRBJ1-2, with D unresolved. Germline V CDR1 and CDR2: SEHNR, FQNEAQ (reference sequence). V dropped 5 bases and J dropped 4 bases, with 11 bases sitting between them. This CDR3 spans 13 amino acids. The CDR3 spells CASSVGGTYGYTF. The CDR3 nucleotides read TGTGCCAGCAGCGTAGGAGGCACCTATGGCTACACCTTC.

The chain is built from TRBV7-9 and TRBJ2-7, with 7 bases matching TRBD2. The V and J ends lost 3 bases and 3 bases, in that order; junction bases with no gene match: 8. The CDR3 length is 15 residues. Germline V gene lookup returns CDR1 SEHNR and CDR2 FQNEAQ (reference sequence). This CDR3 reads CASSFSAGRVYEQYF. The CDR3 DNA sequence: TGTGCCAGCAGCTTTTCGGCAGGGAGGGTCTACGAGCAGTACTTC.

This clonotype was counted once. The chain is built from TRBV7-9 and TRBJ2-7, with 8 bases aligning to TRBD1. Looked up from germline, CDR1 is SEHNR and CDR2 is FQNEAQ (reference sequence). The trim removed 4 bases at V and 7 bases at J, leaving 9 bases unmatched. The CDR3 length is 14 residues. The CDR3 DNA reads TGTGCCAGCAGCTCCCGACAGGGGAAGGGGGAGCAGTACTTC. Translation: CASSSRQGKGEQYF.

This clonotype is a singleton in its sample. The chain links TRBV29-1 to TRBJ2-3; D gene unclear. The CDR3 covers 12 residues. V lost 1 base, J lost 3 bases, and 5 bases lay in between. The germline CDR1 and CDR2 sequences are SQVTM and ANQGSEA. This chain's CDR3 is CSVEVPTDTQYF. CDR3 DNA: TGCAGCGTTGAAGTCCCAACAGATACGCAGTATTTT.

The CDR3 loop is CASSLTISANEQFF. DNA for the CDR3: TGTGCCAGCAGCTTAACAATTTCGGCCAATGAGCAGTTCTTC. This chain links TRBV7-2 with TRBJ2-1; D unresolved. This CDR3 contains 14 residues. The germline V gene encodes CDR1 SGHTA and CDR2 FQGNSA. Trimming pared 2 bases from V and 6 bases from J, leaving 11 bases between.